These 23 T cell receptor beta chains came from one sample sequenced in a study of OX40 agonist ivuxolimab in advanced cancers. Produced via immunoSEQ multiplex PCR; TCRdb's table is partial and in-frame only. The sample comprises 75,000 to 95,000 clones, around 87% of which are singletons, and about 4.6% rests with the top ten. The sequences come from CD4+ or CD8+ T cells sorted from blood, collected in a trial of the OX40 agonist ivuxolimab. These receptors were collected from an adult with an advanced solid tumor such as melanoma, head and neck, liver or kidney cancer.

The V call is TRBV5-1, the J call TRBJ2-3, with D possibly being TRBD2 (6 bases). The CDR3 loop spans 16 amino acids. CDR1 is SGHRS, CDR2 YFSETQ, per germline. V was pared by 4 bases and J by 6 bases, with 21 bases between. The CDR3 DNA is TGCGCCAGCAGCCCCGGAACGCAACGGGAGAGGGATACGCAGTATTTT. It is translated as CASSPGTQRERDTQYF.

The chain's CDR3 is CAWRDSENTEAFF. The CDR3 DNA reads TGTGCCTGGAGGGACAGTGAGAACACTGAAGCTTTCTTT. J is TRBJ1-1 and V is TRBV30; a possible D gene is TRBD1 (6 bases). Trimming left V 3 bases short and J 1 base short, with 9 bases between. Germline assignment: CDR1 GTSNPN and CDR2 SVGIG (reference sequence). The CDR3 totals 13 residues.

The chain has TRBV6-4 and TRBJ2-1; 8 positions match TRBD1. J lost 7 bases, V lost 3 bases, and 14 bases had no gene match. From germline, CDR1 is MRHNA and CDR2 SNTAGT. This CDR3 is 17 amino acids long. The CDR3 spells CASSEVAGGGLRNEQFF. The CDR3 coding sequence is TGTGCCAGCAGTGAGGTTGCAGGGGGCGGCTTAAGGAATGAGCAGTTCTTC.

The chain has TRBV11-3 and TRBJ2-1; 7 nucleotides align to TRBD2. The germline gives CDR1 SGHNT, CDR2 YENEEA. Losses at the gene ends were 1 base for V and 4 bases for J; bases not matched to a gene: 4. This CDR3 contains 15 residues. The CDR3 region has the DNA TGTGCCAGCAGCTTAGGTCCCGGGGGGTACAATGAGCAGTTCTTC. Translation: CASSLGPGGYNEQFF.

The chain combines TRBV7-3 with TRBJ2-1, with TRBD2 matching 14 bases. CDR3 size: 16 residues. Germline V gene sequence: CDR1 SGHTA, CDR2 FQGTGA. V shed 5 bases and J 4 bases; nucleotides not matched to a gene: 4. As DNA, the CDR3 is TGTGCCAGCAGCCCACGACTAGCGGGAGGGTACAATGAGCAGTTCTTC. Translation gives CASSPRLAGGYNEQFF.

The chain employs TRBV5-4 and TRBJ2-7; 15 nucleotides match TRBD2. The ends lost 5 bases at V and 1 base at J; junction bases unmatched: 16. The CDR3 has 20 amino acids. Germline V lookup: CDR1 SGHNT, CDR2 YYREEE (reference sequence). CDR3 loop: CASSYPGLAGGRPISYEQYV. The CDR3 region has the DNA TGTGCCAGCAGTTATCCGGGACTAGCGGGAGGCCGACCCATATCCTACGAGCAGTACGTC.

CDR3 nucleotide sequence: TGTGCCAGCAGCCCCCAGACGGCGGGAGGCCTAGTTACGCAGTATTTT. It yields the protein CASSPQTAGGLVTQYF. The chain carries TRBV11-2 and TRBJ2-3; 8 bases agree with TRBD2. After removal of 5 bases from V and 8 bases from J, the junction contained 15 bases not matched to a gene. Germline V CDR1 and CDR2: SGHAT, FQNNGV. The CDR3 is 16 residues long. Drawing the rest from reference TRBV11-2 and TRBJ2-3, the complete variable domain is EAGVAQSPRYKIIEKRQSVAFWCNPISGHATLYWYQQILGQGPKLLIQFQNNGVVDDSQLPKDRFSAERLKGVDSTLKIQPAKLEDSAVYLCASSPQTAGGLVTQYFGPGTRLTVL.

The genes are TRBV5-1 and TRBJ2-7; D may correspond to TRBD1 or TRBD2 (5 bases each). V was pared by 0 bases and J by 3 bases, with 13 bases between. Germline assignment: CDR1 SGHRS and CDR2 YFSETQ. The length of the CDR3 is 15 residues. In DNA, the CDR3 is TGCGCCAGCAGCTTGGCCCCCGGGGCCAGCTACGAGCAGTACTTC. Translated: CASSLAPGASYEQYF.

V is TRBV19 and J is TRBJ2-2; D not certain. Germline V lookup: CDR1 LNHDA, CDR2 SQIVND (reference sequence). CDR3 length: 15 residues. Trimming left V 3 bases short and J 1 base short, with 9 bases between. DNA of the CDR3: TGTGCCAGTAGTATTTTCGTGGGGAACACCGGGGAGCTGTTTTTT. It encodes CASSIFVGNTGELFF. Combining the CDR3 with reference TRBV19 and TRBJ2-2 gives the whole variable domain DGGITQSPKYLFRKEGQNVTLSCEQNLNHDAMYWYRQDPGQGLRLIYYSQIVNDFQKGDIAEGYSVSREKKESFPLTVTSAQKNPTAFYLCASSIFVGNTGELFFGEGSRLTVL.

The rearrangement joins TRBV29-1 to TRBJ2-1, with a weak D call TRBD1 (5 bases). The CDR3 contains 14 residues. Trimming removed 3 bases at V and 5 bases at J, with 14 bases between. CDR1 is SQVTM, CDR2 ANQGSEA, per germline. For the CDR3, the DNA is TGCAGCGTTGAGTGGTCTGGGGCCCACAATGAGCAGTTCTTC. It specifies CSVEWSGAHNEQFF.

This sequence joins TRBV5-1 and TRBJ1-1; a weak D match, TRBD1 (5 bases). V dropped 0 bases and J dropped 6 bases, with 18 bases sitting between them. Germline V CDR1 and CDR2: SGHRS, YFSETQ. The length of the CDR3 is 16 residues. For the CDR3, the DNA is TGCGCCAGCAGCTTGGTATTCCAGGGACCAAGCGCTGAAGCTTTCTTT. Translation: CASSLVFQGPSAEAFF.

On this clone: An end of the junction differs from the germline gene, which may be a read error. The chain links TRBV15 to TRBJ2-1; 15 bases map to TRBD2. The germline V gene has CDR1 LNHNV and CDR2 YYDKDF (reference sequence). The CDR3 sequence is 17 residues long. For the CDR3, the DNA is TGTGCCGCCAGCGACGGGACTAGCGGGAGGTTTGGGAATGAGCAGTTCTTC. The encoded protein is CAASDGTSGRFGNEQFF.

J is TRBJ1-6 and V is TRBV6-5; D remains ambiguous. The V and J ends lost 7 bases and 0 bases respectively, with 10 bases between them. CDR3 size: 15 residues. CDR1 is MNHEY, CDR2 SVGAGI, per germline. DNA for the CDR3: TGTGCCAGCAAACCCGGGAGCTCCTATAATTCACCCCTCCACTTT. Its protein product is CASKPGSSYNSPLHF.

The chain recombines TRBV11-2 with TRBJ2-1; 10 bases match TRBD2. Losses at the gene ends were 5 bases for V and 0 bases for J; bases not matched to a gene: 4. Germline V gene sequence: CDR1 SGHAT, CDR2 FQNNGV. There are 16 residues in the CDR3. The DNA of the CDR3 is TGTGCCAGCAGCCCACGACTAGCGGGCTCCTACAATGAGCAGTTCTTC. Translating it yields CASSPRLAGSYNEQFF.

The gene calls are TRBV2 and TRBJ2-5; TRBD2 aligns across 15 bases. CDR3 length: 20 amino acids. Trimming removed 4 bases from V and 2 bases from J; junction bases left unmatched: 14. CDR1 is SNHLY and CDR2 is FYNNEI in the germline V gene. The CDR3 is CASSADPRTSGRARQETQYF. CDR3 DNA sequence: TGTGCCAGCAGTGCCGACCCACGGACTAGCGGGAGGGCCCGTCAAGAGACCCAGTACTTC.

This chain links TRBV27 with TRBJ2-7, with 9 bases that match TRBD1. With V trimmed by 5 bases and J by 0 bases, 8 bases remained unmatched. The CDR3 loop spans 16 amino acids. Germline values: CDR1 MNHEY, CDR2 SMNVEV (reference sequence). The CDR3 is CASSPRGTGFSYEQYF. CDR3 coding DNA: TGTGCCAGCAGTCCTCGTGGGACAGGGTTCTCCTACGAGCAGTACTTC.

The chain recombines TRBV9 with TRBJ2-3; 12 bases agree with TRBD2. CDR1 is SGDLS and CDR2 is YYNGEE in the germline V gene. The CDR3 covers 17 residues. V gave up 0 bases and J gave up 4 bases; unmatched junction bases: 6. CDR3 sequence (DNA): TGTGCCAGCAGCGTAGATTTGACTAGCGGGAGATCAGATACGCAGTATTTT. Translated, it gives CASSVDLTSGRSDTQYF.

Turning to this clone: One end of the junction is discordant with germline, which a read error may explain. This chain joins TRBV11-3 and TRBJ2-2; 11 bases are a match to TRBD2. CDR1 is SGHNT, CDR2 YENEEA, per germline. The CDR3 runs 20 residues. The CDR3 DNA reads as TGTGCCGGCAGCGCGCCCCGGGGCATGGGACTAGCGGAGAACACCGGGGAGCTGTTTTTT. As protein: CAGSAPRGMGLAENTGELFF.

CDR3 bases: TGCGCCAGCAGCCGCACCAGGACCGGGGAGCTGTTTTTT. Its translation: CASSRTRTGELFF. V gene TRBV4-1 combines with J gene TRBJ2-2; no clear D gene. Looked up from germline, CDR1 is MGHRA and CDR2 is YSYEKL. V dropped 4 bases and J dropped 5 bases, with 8 bases sitting between them. The CDR3 spans 13 residues.

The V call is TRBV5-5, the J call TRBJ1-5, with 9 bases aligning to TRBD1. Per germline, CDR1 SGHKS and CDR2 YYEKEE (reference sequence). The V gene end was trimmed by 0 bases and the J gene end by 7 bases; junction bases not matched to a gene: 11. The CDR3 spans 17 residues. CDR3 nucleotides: TGTGCCAGCAGCTTGGATATGGGGGGACAGGGATGGCAGCCCCAGCATTTT. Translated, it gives CASSLDMGGQGWQPQHF.

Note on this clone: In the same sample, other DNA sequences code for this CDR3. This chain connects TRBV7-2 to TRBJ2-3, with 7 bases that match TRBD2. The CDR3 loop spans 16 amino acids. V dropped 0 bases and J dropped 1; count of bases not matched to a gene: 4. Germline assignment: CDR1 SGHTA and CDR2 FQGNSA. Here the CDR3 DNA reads TGTGCCAGCAGCTTAGCCCTAGCGGAAGGCACAGATACGCAGTATTTT. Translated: CASSLALAEGTDTQYF.

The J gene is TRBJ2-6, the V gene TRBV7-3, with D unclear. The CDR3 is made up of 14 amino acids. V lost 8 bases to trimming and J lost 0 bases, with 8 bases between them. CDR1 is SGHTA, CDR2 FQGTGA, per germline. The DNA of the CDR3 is TGTGCCAGCCTTCTCAGCTCTGGGGCCAACGTCCTGACTTTC. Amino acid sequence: CASLLSSGANVLTF. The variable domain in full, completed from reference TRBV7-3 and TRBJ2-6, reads GAGVSQTPSNKVTEKGKYVELRCDPISGHTALYWYRQSLGQGPEFLIYFQGTGAADDSGLPNDRFFAVRPEGSVSTLKIQRTERGDSAVYLCASLLSSGANVLTFGAGSRLTVL.

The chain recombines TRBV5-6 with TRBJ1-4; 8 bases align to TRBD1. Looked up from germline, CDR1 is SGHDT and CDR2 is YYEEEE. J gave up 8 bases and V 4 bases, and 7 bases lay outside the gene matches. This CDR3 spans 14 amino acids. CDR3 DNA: TGTGCCAGCAGCCTAGGGACAGGACGGGAAAAACTGTTTTTT. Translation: CASSLGTGREKLFF.